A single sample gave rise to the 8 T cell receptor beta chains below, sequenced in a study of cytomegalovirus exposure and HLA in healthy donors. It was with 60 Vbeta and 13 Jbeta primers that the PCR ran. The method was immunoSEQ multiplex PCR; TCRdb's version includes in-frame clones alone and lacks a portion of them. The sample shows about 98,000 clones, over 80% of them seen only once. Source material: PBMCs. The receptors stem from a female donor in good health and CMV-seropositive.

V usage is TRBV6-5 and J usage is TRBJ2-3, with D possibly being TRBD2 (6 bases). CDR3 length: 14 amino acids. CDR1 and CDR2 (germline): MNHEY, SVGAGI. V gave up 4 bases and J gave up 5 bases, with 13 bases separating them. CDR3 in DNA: TGTGCCAGCAGTTTCATTCCGGGACTAGATACGCAGTATTTT. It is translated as CASSFIPGLDTQYF.

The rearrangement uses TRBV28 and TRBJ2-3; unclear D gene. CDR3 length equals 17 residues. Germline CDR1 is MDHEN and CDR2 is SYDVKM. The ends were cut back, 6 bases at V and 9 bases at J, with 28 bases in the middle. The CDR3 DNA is TGTGCCAGCAGAGGAAAACCCAACCGCGAGCCTAGAAGAACGCAGTATTTT. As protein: CASRGKPNREPRRTQYF. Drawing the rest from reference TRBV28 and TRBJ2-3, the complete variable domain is DVKVTQSSRYLVKRTGEKVFLECVQDMDHENMFWYRQDPGLGLRLIYFSYDVKMKEKGDIPEGYSVSREKKERFSLILESASTNQTSMYLCASRGKPNREPRRTQYFGPGTRLTVL.

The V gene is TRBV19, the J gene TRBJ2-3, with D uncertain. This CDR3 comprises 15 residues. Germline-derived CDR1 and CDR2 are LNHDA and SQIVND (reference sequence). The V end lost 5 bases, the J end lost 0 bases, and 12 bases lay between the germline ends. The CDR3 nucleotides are TGTGCCAGTAGTCCCCCGAGCCCTAGCACAGATACGCAGTATTTT. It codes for CASSPPSPSTDTQYF. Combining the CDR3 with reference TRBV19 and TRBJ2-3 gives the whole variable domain DGGITQSPKYLFRKEGQNVTLSCEQNLNHDAMYWYRQDPGQGLRLIYYSQIVNDFQKGDIAEGYSVSREKKESFPLTVTSAQKNPTAFYLCASSPPSPSTDTQYFGPGTRLTVL.

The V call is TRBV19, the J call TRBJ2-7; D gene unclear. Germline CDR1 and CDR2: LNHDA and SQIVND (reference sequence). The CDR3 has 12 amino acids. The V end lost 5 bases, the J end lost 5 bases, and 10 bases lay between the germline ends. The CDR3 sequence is CASSYDFDEQYF. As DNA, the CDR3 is TGTGCCAGTAGTTATGACTTTGACGAGCAGTACTTC.

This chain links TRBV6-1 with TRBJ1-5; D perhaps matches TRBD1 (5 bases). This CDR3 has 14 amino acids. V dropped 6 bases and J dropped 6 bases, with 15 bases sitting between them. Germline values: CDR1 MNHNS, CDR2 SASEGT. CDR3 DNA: TGTGCCAGCAGCCCCCCAGGGTTTGGTCAGCCCCAGCATTTT. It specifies CASSPPGFGQPQHF.

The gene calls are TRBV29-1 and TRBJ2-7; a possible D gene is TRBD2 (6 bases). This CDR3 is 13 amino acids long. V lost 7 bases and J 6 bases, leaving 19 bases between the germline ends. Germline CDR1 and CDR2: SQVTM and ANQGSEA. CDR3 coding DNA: TGCAGCGCCGATGGGGGGTCTATCCCCGAGCAGTACTTC. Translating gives CSADGGSIPEQYF.

CDR3 loop: CATITGNNEQFF. CDR3 nucleotide sequence: TGTGCCACCATAACAGGGAACAATGAGCAGTTCTTC. The chain couples TRBV6-6 to TRBJ2-1; the D gene is possibly TRBD1 (6 bases). Trimming removed 10 bases at V and 5 bases at J, with 12 bases between. Germline lookup yields CDR1 MNHNY and CDR2 SVGAGI (reference sequence). This CDR3 is 12 amino acids long.

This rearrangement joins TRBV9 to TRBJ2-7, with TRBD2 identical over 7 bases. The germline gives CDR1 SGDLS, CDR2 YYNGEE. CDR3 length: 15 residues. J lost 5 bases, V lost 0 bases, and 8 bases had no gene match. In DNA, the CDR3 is TGTGCCAGCAGCGTAGCGGGGGGTTACCCCCACGAGCAGTACTTC. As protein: CASSVAGGYPHEQYF.